This T cell receptor beta chain comes out of a study of CD8+ T cells in alopecia areata. Study-level information: Treated patients were dosed with oral tofacitinib, taking 5 to 10 mg twice daily. Study conclusions and caveats: Treatment with tofacitinib significantly lowered scalp clonality and reduced expanded CD8+ clones among the top 100. Scalp sequencing captures resident alphabeta T cells of normal skin too. Persistence in scalp and blood during tofacitinib was observed for many expanded lesional clones.

Treatment in this sample: oral pan-JAK inhibitor, 5-10 mg twice daily. Worth noting for this clone: No antigen is known for it.

The ends were cut back, 7 bases at V and 6 bases at J, with 9 bases in the middle. From germline, CDR1 is SNHLY and CDR2 FYNNEI. There are 12 residues in the CDR3. Following extraction, RNA underwent reverse transcription to cDNA, which served as the sequencing template. This table comes from immunoSEQ multiplex PCR, and its TCRdb copy is limited to in-frame clones, with some not included. Of around 300,000 clones detected, 45% to 70% appear once; the ten largest clones hold 0.75% to 0.95%. This specimen consisted of CD4+ T cells sorted from blood, obtained at week 52, from a patient treated with tofacitinib. The J gene is TRBJ2-2, the V gene TRBV2; D uncertain. The TCR originated in a human donor with alopecia areata. The CDR3 region has the DNA TGTGCCAGCAATGGAAGACCCGGGGAGCTGTTTTTT. It encodes CASNGRPGELFF.